One sample yielded the 19 T cell receptor beta chains listed below, sequenced in a study of Ad26.COV2.S vaccination and SARS-CoV-2 variants. Treatment here: some 20 received Ad26.COV2.S at low or high dose, single or two shots; roughly five received placebo; per-sample allocation not given. Day 63 following the first vaccine or placebo injection was when the samples were taken. Here immunoSEQ multiplex PCR was the method, and the copy in TCRdb shows in-frame clones only, minus some. The table records 440,000 or so clones, 80% to 90% of them present only once. The material sequenced was peripheral blood, taken in a trial of Ad26.COV2.S vaccine versus placebo. These receptors originate from a person aged 18-60 years who received the Ad26.COV2.S COVID-19 vaccine or a placebo.

The rearrangement uses TRBV7-8 and TRBJ2-3; D is undetermined. Germline CDR1 is SGHVS and CDR2 is FQNEAQ. V lost 5 bases, J lost 7 bases, and 10 bases lay in between. CDR3 length: 12 residues. In DNA, the CDR3 is TGTGCCAGCAGCCTCGGATCCAATACGCAGTATTTT. This gives the protein CASSLGSNTQYF.

This chain uses TRBV2 with TRBJ2-7; perhaps TRBD2 as D (5 bases). The V end lost 8 bases, the J end lost 2 bases, and 13 bases lay between the germline ends. The germline CDR1 and CDR2 sequences are SNHLY and FYNNEI. CDR3 length: 13 residues. CDR3 sequence: CASRTREAYEQYF. The CDR3 region has the DNA TGTGCCAGCCGGACCCGGGAAGCCTACGAGCAGTACTTC.

V usage is TRBV28 and J usage is TRBJ2-7, with TRBD2 identical over 8 bases. With 5 bases clipped from V and 3 bases from J, the junction kept 9 bases outside the gene matches. CDR3 length equals 15 residues. Looked up from germline, CDR1 is MDHEN and CDR2 is SYDVKM. In nucleotides, the CDR3 is TGTGCCAGCAGTCAATCGGGACTAGAACTCTACGAGCAGTACTTC. Residues: CASSQSGLELYEQYF.

The J gene is TRBJ2-1, the V gene TRBV5-4; 8 bases are a match to TRBD2. This CDR3 has 14 amino acids. V was pared by 6 bases and J by 6 bases, with 8 bases of the junction left unmatched. Germline V CDR1 and CDR2: SGHNT, YYREEE (reference sequence). CDR3 loop: CASMPGTRANEQFF. CDR3 nucleotides: TGTGCCAGCATGCCCGGGACTAGAGCCAATGAGCAGTTCTTC.

This chain links TRBV30 with TRBJ1-1; no clear D. The CDR3 contains 13 residues. V lost 2 bases to trimming and J lost 1 base, with 8 bases between them. Germline loops: CDR1 GTSNPN, CDR2 SVGIG (reference sequence). The chain's CDR3 is CAWSRQQNTEAFF. The DNA of the CDR3 is TGTGCCTGGAGTCGGCAGCAGAACACTGAAGCTTTCTTT.

The genes are TRBV5-5 and TRBJ1-3, with TRBD1 as a possible D gene (5 bases). CDR1 and CDR2 from the germline V gene are SGHKS and YYEKEE (reference sequence). The CDR3 extends over 14 amino acids. Trimming removed 5 bases from V and 4 bases from J, with 13 bases in between. The CDR3, as DNA: TGTGCCAGCAGTCTGTGGACACTCGGAAACACCATATATTTT. Protein product: CASSLWTLGNTIYF.

This clone was seen a handful of times. The chain combines TRBV5-1 with TRBJ1-1; D gene unclear. Trimming stripped 0 bases from V and 1 base from J, with 10 bases between. Germline V gene lookup returns CDR1 SGHRS and CDR2 YFSETQ. The CDR3 is 15 residues long. In DNA, the CDR3 is TGCGCCAGCAGCTTGGGAGGGCTCGGGAACACTGAAGCTTTCTTT. Protein sequence: CASSLGGLGNTEAFF.

The chain is built from TRBV6-4 and TRBJ1-2, with no clear D. Germline V CDR1 and CDR2: MRHNA, SNTAGT. The CDR3 sequence is 14 residues long. Trimming pared 6 bases from V and 8 bases from J, leaving 19 bases between. CDR3 in DNA: TGTGCCAGCAGCCCTCATACAGAATCTCAGGGCTACACCTTC. As protein: CASSPHTESQGYTF.

The chain has TRBV4-3 and TRBJ2-2; a weak D match, TRBD2 (5 bases). Between the trimmed V and J ends, which lost 8 bases and 7 bases, there was a span of 20 bases. The CDR3 runs 15 residues. Germline V gene data show CDR1 as LGHNA and CDR2 as YSLEER. CDR3 residues: CASGRHGERGGELFF. The DNA for the CDR3 is TGCGCCAGCGGACGACACGGGGAACGGGGCGGGGAGCTGTTTTTT.

This rearrangement joins TRBV2 to TRBJ1-2, with D tentatively TRBD1 (6 bases). In germline, CDR1 is SNHLY, CDR2 FYNNEI. The CDR3 covers 15 residues. Trimming shortened V by 8 bases and J by 0 bases, and 16 bases separated the two germline ends. In nucleotides, the CDR3 is TGTGCCAGCGCCAGGGGCGTAATAGCTAACTATGGCTACACCTTC. Encoded protein: CASARGVIANYGYTF.

V and J are TRBV7-3 and TRBJ2-2, with D unresolved. CDR3 length: 13 residues. Trimming shortened V by 6 bases and J by 5 bases, and 10 bases separated the two germline ends. CDR1 and CDR2 from the germline V gene are SGHTA and FQGTGA. CDR3 DNA: TGTGCCAGCAGAGTCCCTGGTACCGGGGAGCTGTTTTTT. Protein product: CASRVPGTGELFF.

This chain uses TRBV18 with TRBJ2-2; TRBD2 matches 10 bases. Germline trimming cut 3 bases from V and 5 bases from J; bases unmatched to any gene: 6. Germline CDR1 is KGHSH and CDR2 is LQKENI. This CDR3 region has 16 residues. CDR3 in DNA: TGTGCCAGCTCACCTACCGCAGCGGGAGGGACCGGGGAGCTGTTTTTT. Residues: CASSPTAAGGTGELFF. Filled out from reference TRBV18 and TRBJ2-2, the complete variable domain reads NAGVMQNPRHLVRRRGQEARLRCSPMKGHSHVYWYRQLPEEGLKFMVYLQKENIIDESGMPKERFSAEFPKEGPSILRIQQVVRGDSAAYFCASSPTAAGGTGELFFGEGSRLTVL.

The chain employs TRBV11-1 and TRBJ2-3; D gene uncertain. CDR3 length: 15 amino acids. From germline, CDR1 is SGHAT and CDR2 FQDESV (reference sequence). Between the trimmed V and J ends, which lost 1 base and 3 bases, there was a span of 11 bases. CDR3 residues: CASSLEGWITDTQYF. CDR3 nucleotide sequence: TGTGCCAGCAGCTTAGAGGGCTGGATAACAGATACGCAGTATTTT. The full variable domain, with the rest looked up from reference TRBV11-1 and TRBJ2-3, is EAEVAQSPRYKITEKSQAVAFWCDPISGHATLYWYRQILGQGPELLVQFQDESVVDDSQLPKDRFSAERLKGVDSTLKIQPAELGDSAMYLCASSLEGWITDTQYFGPGTRLTVL.

The V call is TRBV7-9, the J call TRBJ2-5; D unresolved. Germline CDR1 SEHNR, CDR2 FQNEAQ (reference sequence). V shed 2 bases and J shed 1 base, with 11 bases lying between them. The CDR3 has 15 amino acids. The CDR3 region is CASSLYTGTQETQYF. For the CDR3, the DNA is TGTGCCAGCAGCTTATATACTGGCACCCAAGAGACCCAGTACTTC.

V and J are TRBV18 and TRBJ2-1; possibly TRBD1 for D (5 bases). Looked up from germline, CDR1 is KGHSH and CDR2 is LQKENI. Between the trimmed V and J ends, which lost 0 bases and 9 bases, there was a span of 15 bases. CDR3 size: 15 residues. The CDR3 bases are TGTGCCAGCTCACCACCGGGGCAAATCCGTAGTGAGCAGTTCTTC. Translating it yields CASSPPGQIRSEQFF.

CDR3 region: CASSPWTSGGHNEQFF. In DNA, the CDR3 is TGCGCCAGCAGCCCCTGGACTAGCGGGGGGCACAATGAGCAGTTCTTC. The chain is built from TRBV5-1 and TRBJ2-1, with TRBD2 matching 14 bases. The CDR3 sequence is 16 residues long. The trim removed 4 bases at V and 5 bases at J, leaving 5 bases unmatched. In germline, CDR1 is SGHRS, CDR2 YFSETQ.

This clone was seen just once. The V gene is TRBV7-9, the J gene TRBJ1-2, with no clear D. V lost 4 bases to trimming and J lost 0 bases, with 9 bases between them. CDR1 is SEHNR and CDR2 is FQNEAQ in the germline V gene (reference sequence). The CDR3 is made up of 14 amino acids. The CDR3 here is CASSSRLTNYGYTF. For the CDR3, the DNA is TGTGCCAGCAGCTCCAGGCTCACTAACTATGGCTACACCTTC.

This chain links TRBV6-5 with TRBJ2-7; perhaps TRBD1 as D (6 bases). CDR3 length: 14 amino acids. V lost 6 bases and J lost 3, with 15 bases in between. Germline V gene sequence: CDR1 MNHEY, CDR2 SVGAGI. The CDR3 DNA sequence: TGTGCCAGCAGCCTAGCCGCACAGGGCTACGAGCAGTACTTC. This gives the protein CASSLAAQGYEQYF.

This rearrangement joins TRBV19 to TRBJ1-5; weak D call: TRBD1 (5 bases). V was trimmed by 7 bases and J by 6 bases, leaving 22 bases between them. This CDR3 contains 16 residues. Germline CDR1 and CDR2: LNHDA and SQIVND (reference sequence). CDR3 loop: CASTGAAGSVSQPQHF. CDR3 coding DNA: TGTGCCAGTACTGGCGCGGCAGGGAGTGTGAGTCAGCCCCAGCATTTT.